Listed below are T cell receptor beta chains from one sample, sequenced in a study of cytomegalovirus exposure and HLA in healthy donors. The table came from immunoSEQ multiplex PCR; TCRdb's copy has only in-frame clones and leaves some out. The top ten clones hold about 2.8% of a sample with some 130,000 clones, roughly 90% of them seen once. Sequences were obtained from PBMCs. The receptor set was obtained from a man in his late teens or twenties in good health and CMV-seronegative. Both conserved end residues are part of each CDR3. The order of the fields is CDR3 length, clone size, V gene, D gene, J gene, CDR3 protein, CDR3 DNA. D genes are given only for firm matches. Only some rows state a clone size, as once, few, many or a class for expanded clones.

CDR3 length: 18
clone size: NA
V gene: TRBV6-4
D gene: TRBD2
J gene: TRBJ2-2
CDR3 protein: CASSAAGLAGVPTGELFF
CDR3 DNA: TGTGCCAGCAGTGCCGCGGGACTAGCGGGAGTACCCACCGGGGAGCTGTTTTTT

CDR3 length: 17
clone size: NA
V gene: TRBV30
D gene: TRBD2
J gene: TRBJ2-1
CDR3 protein: CASLTSGQRSSYNEQFF
CDR3 DNA: TGTGCCAGCTTAACTAGCGGGCAGCGAAGCTCCTACAATGAGCAGTTCTTC

CDR3 length: 14
clone size: NA
V gene: TRBV18
D gene: NA
J gene: TRBJ1-5
CDR3 protein: CASSGGNSNQPQHF
CDR3 DNA: TGTGCCAGCTCCGGGGGGAATAGCAATCAGCCCCAGCATTTT

CDR3 length: 18
clone size: NA
V gene: TRBV7-8
D gene: TRBD1
J gene: TRBJ1-5
CDR3 protein: CASSLARGQVGSNQPQHF
CDR3 DNA: TGTGCCAGCAGCTTAGCCAGGGGGCAAGTAGGTAGCAATCAGCCCCAGCATTTT

CDR3 length: 15
clone size: NA
V gene: TRBV19
D gene: TRBD1
J gene: TRBJ1-5
CDR3 protein: CASKDRRSRNQPQHF
CDR3 DNA: TGTGCCAGCAAGGACAGGCGAAGTCGCAATCAGCCCCAGCATTTT

CDR3 length: 15
clone size: NA
V gene: TRBV11-2
D gene: NA
J gene: TRBJ2-7
CDR3 protein: CASSSPRGRGYEQYF
CDR3 DNA: TGTGCCAGCAGCTCCCCCCGCGGGCGAGGCTACGAGCAGTACTTC

CDR3 length: 15
clone size: NA
V gene: TRBV9
D gene: TRBD2
J gene: TRBJ2-7
CDR3 protein: CASSKLADGPYEQYF
CDR3 DNA: TGTGCCAGCAGTAAACTAGCGGATGGACCCTACGAGCAGTACTTC

CDR3 length: 16
clone size: NA
V gene: TRBV23-1
D gene: TRBD1
J gene: TRBJ2-7
CDR3 protein: CASSQPFPGTGVEQYF
CDR3 DNA: TGCGCCAGCAGTCAACCGTTTCCCGGGACAGGGGTCGAGCAGTACTTC

CDR3 length: 14
clone size: NA
V gene: TRBV7-2
D gene: NA
J gene: TRBJ2-5
CDR3 protein: CASSLFWGGETQYF
CDR3 DNA: TGTGCCAGCAGCTTATTCTGGGGAGGAGAGACCCAGTACTTC

CDR3 length: 13
clone size: NA
V gene: TRBV9
D gene: NA
J gene: TRBJ2-4
CDR3 protein: CASDMEGENIQYF
CDR3 DNA: TGTGCCAGCGATATGGAGGGTGAGAACATTCAGTACTTC

CDR3 length: 11
clone size: NA
V gene: TRBV29-1
D gene: NA
J gene: TRBJ2-7
CDR3 protein: CSVAQGGEQYF
CDR3 DNA: TGCAGCGTTGCACAGGGTGGCGAGCAGTACTTC

CDR3 length: 13
clone size: few
V gene: TRBV6-1
D gene: NA
J gene: TRBJ1-2
CDR3 protein: CASSEGLHYGYTF
CDR3 DNA: TGTGCCAGCAGTGAGGGACTCCACTATGGCTACACCTTC

CDR3 length: 13
clone size: NA
V gene: TRBV10-3
D gene: NA
J gene: TRBJ2-7
CDR3 protein: CAIEREAEGEQYF
CDR3 DNA: TGTGCCATCGAGAGGGAGGCCGAGGGCGAGCAGTACTTC

CDR3 length: 13
clone size: NA
V gene: TRBV6-5
D gene: NA
J gene: TRBJ1-2
CDR3 protein: CASNQLGGFGYTF
CDR3 DNA: TGTGCCAGCAATCAACTGGGGGGATTTGGCTACACCTTC

CDR3 length: 18
clone size: NA
V gene: TRBV11-2
D gene: TRBD2
J gene: TRBJ2-7
CDR3 protein: CASSSTAILGRAHYEQYF
CDR3 DNA: TGTGCCAGCAGCTCGACAGCGATTCTCGGGAGGGCCCACTACGAGCAGTACTTC

CDR3 length: 15
clone size: NA
V gene: TRBV5-1
D gene: NA
J gene: TRBJ1-2
CDR3 protein: CASSFGQNSDYGYTF
CDR3 DNA: TGCGCCAGCAGCTTCGGACAGAACTCCGACTATGGCTACACCTTC

CDR3 length: 16
clone size: NA
V gene: TRBV14
D gene: NA
J gene: TRBJ2-2
CDR3 protein: CASSQAGTGATGELFF
CDR3 DNA: TGTGCCAGCAGCCAGGCGGGAACAGGGGCCACCGGGGAGCTGTTTTTT

CDR3 length: 19
clone size: NA
V gene: TRBV5-4
D gene: NA
J gene: TRBJ2-1
CDR3 protein: CASSLGGRRSGRTNNEQFF
CDR3 DNA: TGTGCCAGCAGCTTGGGGGGGAGGCGTAGCGGAAGAACTAACAATGAGCAGTTCTTC

CDR3 length: 15
clone size: NA
V gene: TRBV6-1
D gene: NA
J gene: TRBJ1-5
CDR3 protein: CASSEGYGGNQPQHF
CDR3 DNA: TGTGCCAGCAGTGAAGGGTACGGGGGCAATCAGCCCCAGCATTTT

CDR3 length: 16
clone size: NA
V gene: TRBV4-3
D gene: NA
J gene: TRBJ2-1
CDR3 protein: CASSQDWTHGNNEQFF
CDR3 DNA: TGCGCCAGCAGCCAAGATTGGACTCACGGAAACAATGAGCAGTTCTTC

CDR3 length: 12
clone size: few
V gene: TRBV4-3
D gene: NA
J gene: TRBJ2-7
CDR3 protein: CASSQDRGEQYF
CDR3 DNA: TGCGCCAGCAGCCAAGATCGGGGGGAGCAGTACTTC

CDR3 length: 12
clone size: NA
V gene: TRBV18
D gene: TRBD2
J gene: TRBJ2-7
CDR3 protein: CASSQAGGEQYF
CDR3 DNA: TGTGCCAGCAGCCAAGCGGGGGGCGAGCAGTACTTC

CDR3 length: 13
clone size: NA
V gene: TRBV29-1
D gene: TRBD2
J gene: TRBJ2-7
CDR3 protein: CSVTGTSNYEQYF
CDR3 DNA: TGCAGCGTTACCGGGACTAGCAATTACGAGCAGTACTTC

CDR3 length: 14
clone size: NA
V gene: TRBV11-2
D gene: TRBD1
J gene: TRBJ2-2
CDR3 protein: CASRQTGYTGELFF
CDR3 DNA: TGTGCCAGCAGGCAGACAGGGTACACCGGGGAGCTGTTTTTT

CDR3 length: 15
clone size: NA
V gene: TRBV10-3
D gene: TRBD1
J gene: TRBJ2-7
CDR3 protein: CAINKAGTGDHEQYF
CDR3 DNA: TGTGCCATCAATAAAGCCGGGACAGGGGACCACGAGCAGTACTTC

CDR3 length: 16
clone size: NA
V gene: TRBV5-1
D gene: NA
J gene: TRBJ2-6
CDR3 protein: CASRRDWDSGANVLTF
CDR3 DNA: TGCGCCAGCAGAAGGGACTGGGACTCTGGGGCCAACGTCCTGACTTTC

CDR3 length: 15
clone size: NA
V gene: TRBV7-6
D gene: TRBD2
J gene: TRBJ2-7
CDR3 protein: CASFGTSGSSYEQYF
CDR3 DNA: TGTGCCAGCTTCGGGACTAGCGGGAGCTCCTACGAGCAGTACTTC

CDR3 length: 16
clone size: NA
V gene: TRBV7-9
D gene: TRBD2
J gene: TRBJ2-2
CDR3 protein: CASSSPRERDNGELFF
CDR3 DNA: TGTGCCAGCAGCTCTCCGAGGGAGCGGGATAACGGGGAGCTGTTTTTT

CDR3 length: 11
clone size: NA
V gene: TRBV19
D gene: NA
J gene: TRBJ2-3
CDR3 protein: CASSYTDTQYF
CDR3 DNA: TGTGCCAGTAGTTACACAGATACGCAGTATTTT

CDR3 length: 18
clone size: NA
V gene: TRBV15
D gene: NA
J gene: TRBJ2-4
CDR3 protein: CATSRESSAGRKGNIQYF
CDR3 DNA: TGTGCCACCAGCAGAGAGAGTTCCGCGGGGCGTAAAGGGAACATTCAGTACTTC

CDR3 length: 15
clone size: NA
V gene: TRBV6-1
D gene: NA
J gene: TRBJ2-7
CDR3 protein: CASSLAGTQSYEQYF
CDR3 DNA: TGTGCCAGCAGCCTCGCGGGGACGCAGTCCTACGAGCAGTACTTC

CDR3 length: 15
clone size: NA
V gene: TRBV7-8
D gene: NA
J gene: TRBJ2-6
CDR3 protein: CASSSDSSGANVLTF
CDR3 DNA: TGTGCCAGCAGCTCCGACAGCTCTGGGGCCAACGTCCTGACTTTC